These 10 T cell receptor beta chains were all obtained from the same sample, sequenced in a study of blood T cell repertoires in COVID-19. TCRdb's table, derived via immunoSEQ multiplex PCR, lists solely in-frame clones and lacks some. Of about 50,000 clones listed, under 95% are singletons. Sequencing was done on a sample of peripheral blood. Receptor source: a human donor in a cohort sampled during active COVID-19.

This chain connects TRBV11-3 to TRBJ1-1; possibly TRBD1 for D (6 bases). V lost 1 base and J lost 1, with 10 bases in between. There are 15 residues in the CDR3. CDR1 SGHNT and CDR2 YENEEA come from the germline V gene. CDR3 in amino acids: CASSLGVQGNTEAFF. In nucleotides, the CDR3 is TGTGCCAGCAGCTTAGGCGTACAGGGGAACACTGAAGCTTTCTTT.

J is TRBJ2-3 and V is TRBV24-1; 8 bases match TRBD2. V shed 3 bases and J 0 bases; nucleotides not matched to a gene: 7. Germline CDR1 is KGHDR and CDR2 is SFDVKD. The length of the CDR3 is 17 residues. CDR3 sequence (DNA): TGTGCCACCAGTGATCCTAGCGGGCGGAAAAGCACAGATACGCAGTATTTT. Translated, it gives CATSDPSGRKSTDTQYF.

In nucleotides, the CDR3 is TGTGCCAGCAGCTTGGGTGGCAGGGGGGACTATGGCTACACCTTC. Its translation is CASSLGGRGDYGYTF. The rearrangement uses TRBV5-4 and TRBJ1-2, with 7 bases lining up with TRBD1. V lost 0 bases, J lost 3 bases, and 5 bases stayed unmatched. This CDR3 contains 15 residues. CDR1 is SGHNT and CDR2 is YYREEE in the germline V gene (reference sequence).

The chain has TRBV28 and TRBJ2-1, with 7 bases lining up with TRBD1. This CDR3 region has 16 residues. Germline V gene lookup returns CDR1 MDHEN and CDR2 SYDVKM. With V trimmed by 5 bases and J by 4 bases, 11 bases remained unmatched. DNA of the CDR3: TGTGCCAGCAGTCCATTACAGGGGTCCGTATACAATGAGCAGTTCTTC. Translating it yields CASSPLQGSVYNEQFF.

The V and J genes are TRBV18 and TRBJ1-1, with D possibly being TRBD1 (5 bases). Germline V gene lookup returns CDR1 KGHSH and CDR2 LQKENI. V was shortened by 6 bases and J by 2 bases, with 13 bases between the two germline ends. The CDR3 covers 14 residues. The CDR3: CASSPGRVNTEAFF. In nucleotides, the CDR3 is TGTGCCAGCTCCCCAGGGAGAGTCAACACTGAAGCTTTCTTT. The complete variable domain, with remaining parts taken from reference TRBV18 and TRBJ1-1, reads NAGVMQNPRHLVRRRGQEARLRCSPMKGHSHVYWYRQLPEEGLKFMVYLQKENIIDESGMPKERFSAEFPKEGPSILRIQQVVRGDSAAYFCASSPGRVNTEAFFGQGTRLTVV.

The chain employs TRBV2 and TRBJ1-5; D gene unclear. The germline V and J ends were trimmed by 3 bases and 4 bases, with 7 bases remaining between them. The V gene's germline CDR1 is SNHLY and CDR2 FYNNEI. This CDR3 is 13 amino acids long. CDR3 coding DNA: TGTGCCAGCAGTGACAGTCAAAATCAGCCCCAGCATTTT. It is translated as CASSDSQNQPQHF.

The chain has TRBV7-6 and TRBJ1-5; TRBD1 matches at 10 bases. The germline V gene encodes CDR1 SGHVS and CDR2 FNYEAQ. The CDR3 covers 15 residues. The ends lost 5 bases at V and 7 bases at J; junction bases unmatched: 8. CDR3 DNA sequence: TGTGCCAGCAGCAAAAGGACAGGGGGTGGACAGCCCCAGCATTTT. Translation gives CASSKRTGGGQPQHF.

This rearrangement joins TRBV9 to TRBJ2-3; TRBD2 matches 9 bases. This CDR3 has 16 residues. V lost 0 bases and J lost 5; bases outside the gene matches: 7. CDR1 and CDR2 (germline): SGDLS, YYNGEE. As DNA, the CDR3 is TGTGCCAGCAGCGTAGTGGGAGCGGGAGGAAAAGATACGCAGTATTTT. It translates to CASSVVGAGGKDTQYF.

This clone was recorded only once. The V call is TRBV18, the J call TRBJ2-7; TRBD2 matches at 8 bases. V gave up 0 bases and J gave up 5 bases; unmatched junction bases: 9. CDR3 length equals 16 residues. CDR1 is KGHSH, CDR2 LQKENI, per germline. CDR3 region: CASSPPGGRRLDEQYF. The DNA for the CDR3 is TGTGCCAGCTCACCACCGGGCGGGAGGAGGTTGGACGAGCAGTACTTC.

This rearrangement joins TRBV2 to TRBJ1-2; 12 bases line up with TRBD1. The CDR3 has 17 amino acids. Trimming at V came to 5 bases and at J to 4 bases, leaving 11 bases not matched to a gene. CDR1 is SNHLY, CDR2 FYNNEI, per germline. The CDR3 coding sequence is TGTGCCAGCAGTTCAGGGACAGGGGGCGCCGAGTCCTATGGCTACACCTTC. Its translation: CASSSGTGGAESYGYTF. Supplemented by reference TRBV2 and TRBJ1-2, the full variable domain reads EPEVTQTPSHQVTQMGQEVILRCVPISNHLYFYWYRQILGQKVEFLVSFYNNEISEKSEIFDDQFSVERPDGSNFTLKIRSTKLEDSAMYFCASSSGTGGAESYGYTFGSGTRLTVV.